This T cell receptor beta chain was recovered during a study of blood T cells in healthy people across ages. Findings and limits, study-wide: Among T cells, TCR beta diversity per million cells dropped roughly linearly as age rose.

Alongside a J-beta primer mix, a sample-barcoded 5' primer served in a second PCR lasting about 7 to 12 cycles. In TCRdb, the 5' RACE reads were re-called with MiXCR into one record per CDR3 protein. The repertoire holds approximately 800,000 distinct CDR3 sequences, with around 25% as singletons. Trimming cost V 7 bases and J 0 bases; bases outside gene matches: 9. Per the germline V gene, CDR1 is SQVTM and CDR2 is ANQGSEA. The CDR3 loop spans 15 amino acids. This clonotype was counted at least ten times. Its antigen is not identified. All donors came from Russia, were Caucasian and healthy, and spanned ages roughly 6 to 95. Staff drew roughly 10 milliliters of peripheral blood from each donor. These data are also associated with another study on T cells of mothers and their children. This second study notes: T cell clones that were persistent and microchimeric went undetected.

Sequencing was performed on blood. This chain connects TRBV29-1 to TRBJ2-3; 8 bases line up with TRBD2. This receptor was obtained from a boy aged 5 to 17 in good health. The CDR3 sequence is CSGRLGGGSTDTQYF. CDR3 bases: TGCAGCGGGCGACTCGGGGGGGGCAGCACAGATACGCAGTATTTT.